The source of this T cell receptor beta chain is a study of CD8+CD57+ T cells in acquired aplastic anemia. Profiling of TCR beta VDJ combinations and CDR3 sequences used genomic DNA as template. A single record per CDR3 protein comes from TCRdb applying MiXCR to the reads. The table includes 130,000 or so distinct CDR3 sequences, roughly two fifths detected once. The length of the CDR3 is 15 residues. Trimming cost V 4 bases and J 2 bases; bases outside gene matches: 6. Per the germline V gene, CDR1 is SGDLS and CDR2 is YYNGEE. The sample taken for sequencing was sorted CD4+, CD8+, or CD8+CD57+ T cells (not recorded which) from PBMCs. This chain links TRBV9 with TRBJ2-7, with 10 bases that match TRBD2. This TCR was sampled from a human donor in good health, serving as a control. The CDR3 loop reads CASSWTSGPTYEQYF. Written as DNA, the CDR3 is TGTGCCAGCAGCTGGACTAGCGGACCGACCTACGAGCAGTACTTC.